This TCR beta chain appears in the sequencing data of a study of OX40 agonist ivuxolimab in advanced cancers. Study context: A diagnosis of hepatocellular carcinoma, melanoma, renal cell or head and neck cancer was present in dose-escalation patients.

With V trimmed by 2 bases and J by 6 bases, 9 bases remained unmatched. The CDR3 loop spans 15 amino acids. Germline-derived CDR1 and CDR2 are MNHEY and SVGAGI. Method: immunoSEQ multiplex PCR; TCRdb's copy keeps in-frame clones and lacks some. The repertoire holds about 62,000 clones, with more than 85% as singletons. In its sample, this clone was seen a few times. The sample consisted of CD4+ or CD8+ T cells sorted from blood, taken in a trial of the OX40 agonist ivuxolimab. The clonotype comes from an adult with an advanced solid tumor such as melanoma, head and neck, liver or kidney cancer. The chain employs TRBV6-5 and TRBJ1-2, with 7 positions matching TRBD1. CDR3 amino acids: CASSYTSQGEHGYTF. The CDR3 nucleotides read TGTGCCAGCAGTTACACGAGCCAGGGGGAGCATGGCTACACCTTC.